The rows below give T cell receptor beta chains drawn from one sample of a study of cytomegalovirus exposure and HLA in healthy donors. The protocol was immunoSEQ multiplex PCR, while the TCRdb copy is restricted to in-frame clones and leaves out a portion. In the table there are 100,000 or so clones, less than 85% of which are singletons. Sample: PBMCs. The receptors were gathered from a man aged 35 to 55 in good health and CMV-seropositive. CDR3s include the opening cysteine and the closing phenylalanine or tryptophan. Size is omitted from some rows. Given values are once, few, many or a class for expanded clones.

TRBJ2-1 . TRBV7-2 CASRGKSGNYNEQFF
TRBJ2-5 . TRBV11-2 CASSQPLEETQYF
TRBJ1-3 . TRBV6-5 CASSDRRNTIYF
TRBJ2-1 . TRBV5-6 CASSLAPTSVNEQFF
TRBJ2-3 few TRBV27 CASSPTPLAGGIDTQYF
TRBJ2-7 . TRBV6-6 CASSYGRQGMTYEQYF
TRBJ1-3 . TRBV30 CAWKLASGNTIYF
TRBJ1-5 . TRBV6-1 CASSDDNNQPQHF
TRBJ2-7 . TRBV5-6 CASSLGLAGAETYEQYF
TRBJ1-2 . TRBV10-3 CAISAGGDYGYTF
TRBJ2-1 few TRBV28 CASSETSGGAYYEQFF
TRBJ2-7 . TRBV7-2 CASREGQGLTYEQYF
. . TRBV19 CASSTFSGSDREQYF
TRBJ2-7 once TRBV29-1 CSAGASSYEQYF
TRBJ2-1 . TRBV11-3 CASSFQGVNNEQFF
TRBJ2-3 . TRBV4-1 CASSPGTHPLTDTQYF
TRBJ1-4 . TRBV7-9 CASSPLKLGEEKLFF
TRBJ2-5 . TRBV7-9 CASSSSPISGSLETQYF
TRBJ2-1 . TRBV4-2 CASSQDLTVTYNEQFF
TRBJ1-5 . TRBV19 CASSMGGYSNQPQHF
TRBJ1-6 . TRBV6-6 CASSSGQLILALHF
TRBJ1-6 . TRBV30 CAWSLGTRYNSPLHF
TRBJ2-7 . TRBV19 CASSPGQVAYEQYF
TRBJ2-3 . TRBV4-3 CASSQTGGRTDTQYF
TRBJ2-1 few TRBV7-2 CASSLGTGGMVNEQFF
TRBJ1-1 . TRBV10-3 CAISPGLGQEAFF
TRBJ1-2 once TRBV6-4 CASRASVGQVGYGYTF
TRBJ2-2 . TRBV7-2 CASSLVGTASNTGELFF
TRBJ2-7 . TRBV23-1 CASSQSSGTGPYEQYF
TRBJ1-1 . TRBV11-1 CASSLARLNTEAFF
TRBJ2-2 . TRBV5-8 CASLRWQGHNGELFF
TRBJ2-6 . TRBV5-4 CASSRQGTISGANVLTF
TRBJ2-5 . TRBV7-2 CASSPYRTGGETQYF
TRBJ2-7 . TRBV11-2 CASSLVLIAGGSYEQYF
TRBJ2-5 once TRBV6-5 CASRARETQYF
TRBJ2-2 . TRBV12-2 CASRLARPAGLGTGELFF
TRBJ2-2 few TRBV4-2 CASSPTSGGNTGELFF